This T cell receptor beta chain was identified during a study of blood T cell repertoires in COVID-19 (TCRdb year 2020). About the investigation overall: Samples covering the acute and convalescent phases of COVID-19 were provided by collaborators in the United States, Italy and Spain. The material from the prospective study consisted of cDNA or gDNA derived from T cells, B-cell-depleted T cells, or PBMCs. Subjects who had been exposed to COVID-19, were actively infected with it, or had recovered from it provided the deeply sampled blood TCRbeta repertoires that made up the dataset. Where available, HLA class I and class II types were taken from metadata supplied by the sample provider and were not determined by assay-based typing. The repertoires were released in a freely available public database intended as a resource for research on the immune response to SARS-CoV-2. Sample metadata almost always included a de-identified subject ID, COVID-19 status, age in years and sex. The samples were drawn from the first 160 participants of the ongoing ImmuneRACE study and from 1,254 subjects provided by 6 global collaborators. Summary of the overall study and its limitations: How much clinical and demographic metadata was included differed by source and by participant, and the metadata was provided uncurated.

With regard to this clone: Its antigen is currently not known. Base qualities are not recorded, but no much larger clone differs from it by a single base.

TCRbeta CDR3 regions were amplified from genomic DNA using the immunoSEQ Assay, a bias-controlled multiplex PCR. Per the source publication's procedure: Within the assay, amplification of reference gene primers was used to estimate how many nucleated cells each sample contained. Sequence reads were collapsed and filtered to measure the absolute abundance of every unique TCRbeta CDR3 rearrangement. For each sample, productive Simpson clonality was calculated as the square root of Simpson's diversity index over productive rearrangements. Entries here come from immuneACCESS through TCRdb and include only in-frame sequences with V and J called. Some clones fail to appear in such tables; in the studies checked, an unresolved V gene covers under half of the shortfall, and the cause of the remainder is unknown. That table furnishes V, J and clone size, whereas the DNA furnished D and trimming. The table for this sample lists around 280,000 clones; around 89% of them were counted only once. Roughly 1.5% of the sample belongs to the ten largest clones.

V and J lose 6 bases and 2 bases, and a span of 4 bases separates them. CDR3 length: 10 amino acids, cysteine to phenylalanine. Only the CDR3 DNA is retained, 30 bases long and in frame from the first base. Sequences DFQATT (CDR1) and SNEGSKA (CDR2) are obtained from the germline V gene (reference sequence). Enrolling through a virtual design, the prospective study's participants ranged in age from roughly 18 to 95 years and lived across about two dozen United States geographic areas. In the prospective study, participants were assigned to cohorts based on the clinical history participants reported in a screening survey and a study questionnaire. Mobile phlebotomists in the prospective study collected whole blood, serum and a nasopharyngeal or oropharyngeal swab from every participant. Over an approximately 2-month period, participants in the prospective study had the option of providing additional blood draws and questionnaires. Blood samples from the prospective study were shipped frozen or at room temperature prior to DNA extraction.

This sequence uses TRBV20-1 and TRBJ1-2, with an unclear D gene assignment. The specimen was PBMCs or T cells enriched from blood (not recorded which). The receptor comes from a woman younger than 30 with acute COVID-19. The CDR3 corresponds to CSAANYGYTF. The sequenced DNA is TGCAGTGCCGCGAACTATGGCTACACCTTC.